This passage covers 20 T cell receptor beta chains from one sample sequenced in a study of T cell changes during pregnancy in multiple sclerosis. Profiling relied on immunoSEQ multiplex PCR, and the TCRdb table lists in-frame clones only, not all of them. The sample lists fewer than 35,000 clones, about 92% occurring once. Sample: CD4+ T cells from peripheral blood mononuclear cells, taken in the second trimester of pregnancy. The receptors come from a female donor with multiple sclerosis, enrolled in a pregnancy study.

This chain links TRBV2 with TRBJ2-7; 9 nucleotides agree with TRBD1. The CDR3 runs 14 residues. Germline-derived CDR1 and CDR2 are SNHLY and FYNNEI. Trimming at V came to 9 bases and at J to 5 bases, leaving 11 bases not matched to a gene. CDR3 in amino acids: CASIPGTGFDEQYF. In DNA form, the CDR3 reads TGTGCCAGTATACCCGGGACAGGGTTCGACGAGCAGTACTTC.

The chain couples TRBV4-3 to TRBJ2-5; tentative D call: TRBD2 (5 bases). Trimming removed 0 bases at V and 5 bases at J, with 13 bases between. The V gene's germline CDR1 is LGHNA and CDR2 YSLEER. This CDR3 spans 15 amino acids. The CDR3 loop reads CASSQDQRGSETQYF. The CDR3, as DNA: TGCGCCAGCAGCCAAGATCAACGGGGATCCGAGACCCAGTACTTC.

The chain recombines TRBV7-9 with TRBJ2-5; 8 bases are a match to TRBD1. The CDR3 is made up of 19 amino acids. The V gene end was trimmed by 6 bases and the J gene end by 1 base; junction bases not matched to a gene: 19. CDR1 and CDR2 (germline): SEHNR, FQNEAQ (reference sequence). CDR3 sequence reads: CASRPHPRGRGNSQETQYF. CDR3 sequence (DNA): TGTGCCAGCAGACCTCATCCCAGGGGGCGAGGGAATTCCCAAGAGACCCAGTACTTC.

V gene TRBV18 combines with J gene TRBJ2-4; D may be TRBD1 (9 bases). The CDR3 extends over 16 amino acids. The V end lost 3 bases, the J end lost 10 bases, and 22 bases lay between the germline ends. Germline assignment: CDR1 KGHSH and CDR2 LQKENI. CDR3 sequence: CASSPLTGGKREIQYF. CDR3 nucleotide sequence: TGTGCCAGCTCACCTTTGACAGGGGGTAAGCGGGAGATTCAGTACTTC.

This clone was seen more than once but under ten times. The chain couples TRBV10-3 to TRBJ1-1; D remains ambiguous. The CDR3 consists of 12 residues. Germline assignment: CDR1 ENHRY and CDR2 SYGVKD. V lost 6 bases to trimming and J lost 10 bases, with 15 bases between them. CDR3 residues: CAISPPGRSAFF. In nucleotides, the CDR3 is TGTGCCATCAGCCCCCCGGGTCGGTCAGCTTTCTTT.

This clone appeared a few times. The chain has TRBV5-4 and TRBJ2-5; 7 bases fit TRBD1. The CDR3 length is 15 residues. From germline, CDR1 is SGHNT and CDR2 YYREEE (reference sequence). V lost 3 bases, J lost 5 bases, and 10 bases stayed unmatched. Here the CDR3 DNA reads TGTGCCAGCAGCTACACGACAGGGTTAAGTGAGACCCAGTACTTC. This sequence encodes CASSYTTGLSETQYF.

This chain joins TRBV19 and TRBJ2-7, with D possibly being TRBD1 (7 bases). The V end was cut by 8 bases, the J end by 3 bases, with 11 bases between. This CDR3 has 12 amino acids. The germline V gene has CDR1 LNHDA and CDR2 SQIVND (reference sequence). The chain's CDR3 is CASGRGDYEQYF. The CDR3 nucleotides read TGTGCCAGTGGCAGGGGGGACTACGAGCAGTACTTC.

The V call is TRBV5-1, the J call TRBJ2-2; TRBD1 might be the D (5 bases). Trimming cost V 5 bases and J 0 bases, with 5 bases left between them. Germline-derived CDR1 and CDR2 are SGHRS and YFSETQ. This CDR3 is 13 amino acids long. The CDR3 region is CASRTANTGELFF. In nucleotides, the CDR3 is TGCGCCAGCAGGACAGCGAACACCGGGGAGCTGTTTTTT. The full variable domain, completed using reference TRBV5-1 and TRBJ2-2, is KAGVTQTPRYLIKTRGQQVTLSCSPISGHRSVSWYQQTPGQGLQFLFEYFSETQRNKGNFPGRFSGRQFSNSRSEMNVSTLELGDSALYLCASRTANTGELFFGEGSRLTVL.

This rearrangement joins TRBV5-1 to TRBJ2-7; 9 bases fit TRBD1. This CDR3 contains 16 residues. Germline V gene data show CDR1 as SGHRS and CDR2 as YFSETQ. J lost 1 base, V lost 0 bases, and 5 bases had no gene match. This CDR3 reads CASSLGTGALSYEQYF. Here the CDR3 DNA reads TGCGCCAGCAGCTTGGGGACAGGGGCTTTATCCTACGAGCAGTACTTC. Drawing the rest from reference TRBV5-1 and TRBJ2-7, the complete variable domain is KAGVTQTPRYLIKTRGQQVTLSCSPISGHRSVSWYQQTPGQGLQFLFEYFSETQRNKGNFPGRFSGRQFSNSRSEMNVSTLELGDSALYLCASSLGTGALSYEQYFGPGTRLTVT.

The chain uses TRBV4-3 and TRBJ2-6; 12 nucleotides align to TRBD2. The CDR3 loop spans 20 amino acids. The J segment lost 0 bases and the V segment lost 5 bases, leaving 11 bases of the junction unmatched. Germline V gene lookup returns CDR1 LGHNA and CDR2 YSLEER. The chain's CDR3 is CASSAPRTSGVPSGANVLTF. The CDR3 DNA reads TGCGCCAGCAGCGCTCCACGGACTAGCGGGGTTCCCTCTGGGGCCAACGTCCTGACTTTC.

This chain connects TRBV5-6 to TRBJ1-2; unclear D gene. The CDR3 has 14 residues. CDR1 is SGHDT, CDR2 YYEEEE, per germline. V dropped 1 base and J dropped 3 bases, with 10 bases sitting between them. CDR3 DNA sequence: TGTGCCAGCAGCTTGCCGGACTTGGACTATGGCTACACCTTC. Translation: CASSLPDLDYGYTF.

The CDR3 region is CASSSGLAGGPLQETQYF. The CDR3 bases are TGCGCCAGCAGCTCGGGACTAGCGGGAGGGCCCCTCCAAGAGACCCAGTACTTC. The rearrangement joins TRBV5-1 to TRBJ2-5; the match to TRBD2 covers 16 bases. J was trimmed by 1 base and V by 3 bases; bases with no gene match: 6. The length of the CDR3 is 18 residues. Germline V lookup: CDR1 SGHRS, CDR2 YFSETQ.

The V gene is TRBV5-1, the J gene TRBJ2-7, with 9 bases identical to TRBD1. This CDR3 is built from 14 residues. Germline V gene lookup returns CDR1 SGHRS and CDR2 YFSETQ. Unmatched junction bases numbered 7, after V lost 4 bases and J lost 5 bases. The CDR3 reads CASSPGTGSHEQYF. Here the CDR3 DNA reads TGCGCCAGCAGCCCCGGGACAGGGTCACACGAGCAGTACTTC.

The chain recombines TRBV6-6 with TRBJ2-4; D perhaps matches TRBD2 (6 bases). Germline CDR1 and CDR2: MNHNY and SVGAGI (reference sequence). The CDR3 contains 16 residues. V dropped 2 bases and J dropped 2 bases, with 13 bases sitting between them. The CDR3 loop is CASSYGRGSSKNIQYF. The CDR3 nucleotides read TGTGCCAGCAGTTACGGCCGGGGGTCTTCCAAAAACATTCAGTACTTC.

The chain carries TRBV27 and TRBJ2-3; D unclear. Germline-derived CDR1 and CDR2 are MNHEY and SMNVEV (reference sequence). Trimming removed 7 bases from V and 4 bases from J, with 3 bases in between. The CDR3 consists of 10 residues. This chain's CDR3 is CASTADTQYF. The CDR3 nucleotides are TGTGCCAGCACGGCAGATACGCAGTATTTT.

This clone has a handful of counts. The chain recombines TRBV9 with TRBJ2-1, with 7 bases fitting TRBD2. Trimming took 0 bases from V and 4 from J; bases not matched to a gene: 7. Germline loops: CDR1 SGDLS, CDR2 YYNGEE. The CDR3 totals 16 residues. In DNA form, the CDR3 reads TGTGCCAGCAGCGTAGGGCTAGCGGACTGGTACAATGAGCAGTTCTTC. Translation: CASSVGLADWYNEQFF.

V and J are TRBV5-6 and TRBJ2-3; 9 positions match TRBD2. Germline CDR1 SGHDT, CDR2 YYEEEE. The CDR3 loop spans 16 amino acids. With V trimmed by 5 bases and J by 2 bases, 9 bases remained unmatched. CDR3 in amino acids: CASSPTSGRLTDTQYF. In nucleotides, the CDR3 is TGTGCCAGCAGTCCAACTAGCGGGCGACTCACAGATACGCAGTATTTT.

With respect to this clone: Other DNA sequences within the sample encode an identical CDR3. This chain links TRBV27 with TRBJ1-5; D may be TRBD1 (5 bases). The CDR3 has 15 amino acids. V was trimmed by 3 bases and J by 4 bases, leaving 13 bases between them. Germline assignment: CDR1 MNHEY and CDR2 SMNVEV (reference sequence). CDR3 bases: TGTGCCAGCAGTTTGGGAGGGGCCAGAAATCAGCCCCAGCATTTT. Its protein is CASSLGGARNQPQHF.

This chain connects TRBV7-9 to TRBJ2-5, with 10 bases identical to TRBD2. Germline V lookup: CDR1 SEHNR, CDR2 FQNEAQ (reference sequence). After removal of 4 bases from V and 5 bases from J, the junction contained 4 bases not matched to a gene. This CDR3 comprises 14 residues. CDR3 in DNA: TGTGCCAGCAGCTCTTTAGCGGGAGGTGAGACCCAGTACTTC. Its protein product is CASSSLAGGETQYF.

The chain uses TRBV7-9 and TRBJ1-4; 8 nucleotides align to TRBD1. The germline gives CDR1 SEHNR, CDR2 FQNEAQ (reference sequence). This CDR3 has 17 residues. V was clipped by 4 bases and J by 2 bases; unmatched bases: 9. CDR3 coding DNA: TGTGCCAGCAGCTCCAGCCGTGGGACAGGTACTAATGAAAAACTGTTTTTT. Protein: CASSSSRGTGTNEKLFF.